These T cell receptor beta chains were read from a single sample in a study of shared clonotypes between healthy human individuals. The table came from immunoSEQ multiplex PCR; TCRdb's copy has only in-frame clones and leaves some out. The sample yields about 490,000 clones, roughly 78% seen once. The sequenced material came from PBMCs. The receptors come from a woman between 35 and 50 years old in good health. Some clones in this sample may be carry-over from other donors' samples. The conserved cysteine and the conserved F or W are not part of the CDR3 here. Each record gives: D gene, J gene, V gene, CDR3 protein. The D gene is left open where the match is weak.

-,TRBJ1-2,TRBV11-2,ASSLGLSGGSGYT
-,TRBJ2-1,TRBV5-1,ASSLNPGANEQF
-,TRBJ2-1,TRBV7-2,ASSLDRVAEQF
-,TRBJ2-7,TRBV10-3,AISEGANYEQY
TRBD2,TRBJ2-1,TRBV2,ASRVLAGGSEQF
TRBD1,TRBJ2-3,TRBV11-2,ASSYRGESTDTQY
TRBD1,TRBJ1-1,TRBV7-9,ASSHHRGYMNTEAF
-,TRBJ2-1,TRBV4-1,ASSQQGRNEQF
-,TRBJ2-7,TRBV6-5,ASSYSARLAEQY
-,TRBJ2-2,TRBV28,ASSLQGSRENTGELF
-,TRBJ2-1,TRBV27,ASSKSYNEQF
-,TRBJ2-7,TRBV27,ASSLYQGSYEQY
TRBD2,TRBJ2-1,TRBV10-3,AISSGTSGSSVYEQF
TRBD2,TRBJ2-1,TRBV19,ASSIAGGRASRYNEQF
TRBD2,TRBJ2-5,TRBV6-6,ASSYSGTSGETQY
TRBD1,TRBJ1-2,TRBV5-1,ASSEGQDYGYT
TRBD1,TRBJ1-1,TRBV5-4,ASSLDDRENTEAF